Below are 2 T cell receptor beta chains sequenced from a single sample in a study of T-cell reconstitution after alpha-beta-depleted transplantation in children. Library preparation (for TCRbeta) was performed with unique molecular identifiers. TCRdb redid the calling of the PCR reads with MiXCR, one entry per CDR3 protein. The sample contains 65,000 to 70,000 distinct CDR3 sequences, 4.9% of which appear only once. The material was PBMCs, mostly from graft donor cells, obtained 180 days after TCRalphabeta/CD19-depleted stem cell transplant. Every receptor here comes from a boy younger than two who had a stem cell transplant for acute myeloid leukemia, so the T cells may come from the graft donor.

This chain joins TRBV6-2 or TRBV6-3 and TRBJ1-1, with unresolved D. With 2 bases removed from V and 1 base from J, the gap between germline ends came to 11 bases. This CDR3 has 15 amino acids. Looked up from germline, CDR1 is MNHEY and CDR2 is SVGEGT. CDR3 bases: TGTGCCAGCAGTTACCGGTCCACCACGAACACTGAAGCTTTCTTT. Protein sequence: CASSYRSTTNTEAFF.

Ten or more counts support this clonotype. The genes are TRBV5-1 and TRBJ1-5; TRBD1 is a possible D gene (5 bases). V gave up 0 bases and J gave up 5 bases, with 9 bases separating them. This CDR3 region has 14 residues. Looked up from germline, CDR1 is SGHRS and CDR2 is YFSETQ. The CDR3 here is CASSLEGPHQPQHF. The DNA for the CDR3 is TGCGCCAGCAGCTTGGAGGGGCCCCATCAGCCCCAGCATTTT.